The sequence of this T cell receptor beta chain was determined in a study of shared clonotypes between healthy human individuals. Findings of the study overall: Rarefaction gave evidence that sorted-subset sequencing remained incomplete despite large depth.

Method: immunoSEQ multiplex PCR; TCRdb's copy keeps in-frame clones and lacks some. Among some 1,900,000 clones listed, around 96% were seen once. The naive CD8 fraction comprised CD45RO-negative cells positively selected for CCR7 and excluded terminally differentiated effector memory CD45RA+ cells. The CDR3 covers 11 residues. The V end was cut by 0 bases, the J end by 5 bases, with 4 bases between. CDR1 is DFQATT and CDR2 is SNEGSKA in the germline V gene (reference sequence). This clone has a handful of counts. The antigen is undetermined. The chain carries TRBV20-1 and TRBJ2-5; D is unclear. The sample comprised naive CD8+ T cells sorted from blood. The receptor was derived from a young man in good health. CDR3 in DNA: TGCAGTGCTAGAGATTGGGAGACCCAGTACTTC. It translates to CSARDWETQYF.